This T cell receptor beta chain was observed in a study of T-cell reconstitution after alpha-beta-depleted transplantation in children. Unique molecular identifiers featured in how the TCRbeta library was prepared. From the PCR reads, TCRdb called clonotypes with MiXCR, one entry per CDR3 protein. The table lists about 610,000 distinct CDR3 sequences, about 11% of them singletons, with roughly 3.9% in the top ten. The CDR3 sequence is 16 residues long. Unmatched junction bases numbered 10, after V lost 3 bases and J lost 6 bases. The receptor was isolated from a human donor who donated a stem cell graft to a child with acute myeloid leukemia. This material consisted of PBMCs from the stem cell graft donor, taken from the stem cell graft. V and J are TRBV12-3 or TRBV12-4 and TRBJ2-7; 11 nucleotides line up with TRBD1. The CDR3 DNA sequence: TGTGCCAGCAGTTTTTGGTCGGACAGGGGGCGAGTCGAGCAGTACTTC. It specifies CASSFWSDRGRVEQYF.